This T cell receptor (beta chain) derives from a study of blood T cell repertoires in COVID-19. Study in general: PBMCs, B-cell-depleted T cells, or T cells were the source of the cDNA or gDNA that made up the material.

This table comes from immunoSEQ multiplex PCR, and its TCRdb copy is limited to in-frame clones, with some not included. The table includes 250,000 or so clones, approximately 80% detected once. The sample comprised PBMCs or T cells enriched from blood (not recorded which). The sequence was collected from a man between 60 and 70 years old who had recovered from COVID-19.

CDR3 nucleotides: TGTGCCAGCTCAACCCGACCCGGACAACAAGAGACCCAGTACTTC. Its translation is CASSTRPGQQETQYF. V and J are TRBV18 and TRBJ2-5, with D perhaps matching TRBD1 (5 bases). This CDR3 is built from 15 residues. Trimming removed 5 bases from V and 2 bases from J, with 15 bases in between. Germline lookup yields CDR1 KGHSH and CDR2 LQKENI.